What follows describes a single TCR beta chain. Its specificity is not known. The germline V gene encodes CDR1 MNHNS and CDR2 SASEGT. The V end was cut by 3 bases, the J end by 0 bases, with 6 bases between. This CDR3 is 14 amino acids long. The data were taken from a study of T cell responses to AZD1222 COVID-19 vaccine. Study findings and constraints: Baseline seropositivity characterized only a handful of AZD1222 recipients. The donor group comprised mostly white British people and more females; the analysis possibly underestimated clonal diversity. Across spike, vaccine-associated CD4 TCRs were found, dominant at 160-218 and 743-854. Increases in Spike-specific TCR breadth and depth were seen after two AZD1222 doses.

TCRdb's copy holds only in-frame clones and misses some; the assay was immunoSEQ multiplex PCR. The top ten hold approximately 8% of the sample, which has approximately 110,000 clones, 80% to 95% seen once. The chain links TRBV6-1 to TRBJ1-5; D is ambiguous. The material sequenced was peripheral blood, taken 28 days after the second AZD1222 dose. The clonotype comes from an adult who received the AZD1222 COVID-19 vaccine. This CDR3 reads CASSDSHSNQPQHF. Here the CDR3 DNA reads TGTGCCAGCAGTGACAGTCATAGCAATCAGCCCCAGCATTTT.